These 7 T cell receptor beta chains originate from one sample sequenced in a study of radiotherapy plus CTLA-4 blockade in lung cancer. Method: immunoSEQ multiplex PCR; TCRdb's copy keeps in-frame clones and lacks some. The repertoire holds about 33,000 clones, 75% to 85% seen once, with 20% to 25% in the top ten. The sample was peripheral blood, taken from a patient treated with radiotherapy plus ipilimumab. These receptors all stem from a human donor with non-small cell lung cancer that progressed on radiotherapy plus ipilimumab.

J is TRBJ1-1 and V is TRBV7-6; D unresolved. Trimming stripped 3 bases from V and 4 bases from J, with 9 bases between. The germline gives CDR1 SGHVS, CDR2 FNYEAQ. The CDR3 contains 13 residues. CDR3 protein: CASSFGSITEAFF. DNA for the CDR3: TGTGCCAGCAGCTTTGGGAGCATCACTGAAGCTTTCTTT.

The J gene is TRBJ2-1, the V gene TRBV9; TRBD2 is a possible D gene (5 bases). V was pared by 4 bases and J by 0 bases, with 11 bases between. Germline loops: CDR1 SGDLS, CDR2 YYNGEE. This CDR3 is 15 amino acids long. CDR3 residues: CASSPPGSSYNEQFF. DNA for the CDR3: TGTGCCAGCAGCCCCCCGGGAAGCTCCTACAATGAGCAGTTCTTC.

For this clone: At one boundary the junction diverges from the germline segment, which might be a read error. Other DNA sequences within the sample encode an identical CDR3. This sequence joins TRBV6-5 and TRBJ2-7; 8 nucleotides line up with TRBD2. Germline V lookup: CDR1 MNHEY, CDR2 SVGAGI. The CDR3 is 15 amino acids. The CDR3 DNA reads TGTGCCAGTAGTTACACCACCGGGACTAGTAATGAGCAGTACTTC. Encoded protein: CASSYTTGTSNEQYF.

This chain links TRBV6-1 with TRBJ2-3, with 9 bases that match TRBD2. The CDR3 runs 14 residues. V was pared by 5 bases and J by 6 bases, with 6 bases of the junction left unmatched. The germline gives CDR1 MNHNS, CDR2 SASEGT. For the CDR3, the DNA is TGTGCCAGCAGTCTCAGACTAGCGGCCGATACGCAGTATTTT. Residues: CASSLRLAADTQYF.

The chain employs TRBV19 and TRBJ2-7; TRBD1 agrees at 8 bases. CDR3 size: 18 residues. Germline CDR1 LNHDA, CDR2 SQIVND (reference sequence). V lost 6 bases, J lost 5 bases, and 21 bases stayed unmatched. The DNA for the CDR3 is TGTGCCAGTAGCACAGACAGGGGAACCTTAAACGTCGTTAACGAGCAGTACTTC. Protein sequence: CASSTDRGTLNVVNEQYF.

The genes are TRBV28 and TRBJ1-2; tentatively, D is TRBD1 (6 bases). The ends were cut back, 5 bases at V and 4 bases at J, with 17 bases in the middle. CDR3 length equals 15 residues. Germline lookup yields CDR1 MDHEN and CDR2 SYDVKM. The CDR3 region has the DNA TGTGCCAGCAGTCTCACTTTTGGCAGGGGCTATGGCTACACCTTC. It encodes CASSLTFGRGYGYTF.

The V gene is TRBV18, the J gene TRBJ2-7, with 9 bases that match TRBD1. CDR1 is KGHSH, CDR2 LQKENI, per germline. The CDR3 extends over 15 amino acids. The junction had 1 base not matched to a gene; V was cut back by 1 base and J by 0 bases. The CDR3 nucleotides are TGTGCCAGCTCACCACGGACAGGGGCCTCCTACGAGCAGTACTTC. Its translation: CASSPRTGASYEQYF.